This T cell receptor (beta chain) was profiled in a study of blood T cell repertoires in COVID-19. Study overall: COVID-19 samples collected from the United States, Italy and Spain covered acute and convalescent phases. T cells, B-cell-depleted T cells, or PBMCs supplied cDNA or gDNA.

CDR3 length: 16 amino acids. The V gene's germline CDR1 is LNHDA and CDR2 SQIVND (reference sequence). Trimming took off 3 bases at V and 3 bases at J, with 12 bases between the two ends. Per the original data handling: Estimated nucleated cell counts came from reference gene primer amplification. Produced via immunoSEQ multiplex PCR; TCRdb's table is partial and in-frame only. V and J calls and clone size follow that table, whereas D and trimming were derived from the DNA. Of approximately 140,000 clones detected, around 84% appear once; the ten largest clones hold almost 8.5%. The TCR was taken from a woman aged 55 to 70 with acute or convalescent COVID-19. The chain carries TRBV19 and TRBJ1-6, with D perhaps matching TRBD1 (6 bases). Sequenced: peripheral blood. The CDR3 spells CASSISGTIYNSPLHF. The CDR3 nucleotides are TGTGCCAGTAGTATCTCCGGGACAATCTATAATTCACCCCTCCACTTT.